The source of this T cell receptor beta chain is a study of cytomegalovirus exposure and HLA in healthy donors. As for the study in general: The 110 or so validation repertoires used a platform that matched the one used for the approximately 610 first-cohort repertoires, as a later analysis reported.

Separation from the approximately 660-subject first cohort characterized the roughly 130-subject validation cohort, to which the donors belonged. The protocol was immunoSEQ multiplex PCR, while the TCRdb copy is restricted to in-frame clones and leaves out a portion. The sample contains about 250,000 clones, roughly 90% of which appear only once. Worth noting for this clone: Its antigen is not known.

Regarding the study as a whole: The tendency of first-cohort TCR clusters to co-occur in the 120 or so validation repertoires was the finding of a later analysis.

Sequencing was carried out using PBMCs. The receptor's source is a young man in good health and CMV-seropositive.

The chain's CDR3 is CASSPGQETQYF. CDR3 nucleotides: TGCGCCAGCAGCCCGGGTCAAGAGACCCAGTACTTC. The rearrangement links TRBV5-1 to TRBJ2-5; D is unclear. Trimming pared 4 bases from V and 2 bases from J, leaving 6 bases between. Germline lookup yields CDR1 SGHRS and CDR2 YFSETQ. CDR3 length equals 12 residues. Filled out from reference TRBV5-1 and TRBJ2-5, the complete variable domain reads KAGVTQTPRYLIKTRGQQVTLSCSPISGHRSVSWYQQTPGQGLQFLFEYFSETQRNKGNFPGRFSGRQFSNSRSEMNVSTLELGDSALYLCASSPGQETQYFGPGTRLLVL.